This T cell receptor (beta chain) comes out of a study of blood T cell repertoires in COVID-19. For the study at large: The United States, Italy and Spain were the sources of the acute and convalescent COVID-19 samples. Sources were T cells, B-cell-depleted T cells, or PBMCs; the material itself was cDNA or gDNA.

This clone has only one observation. The junction had 7 bases not matched to a gene; V was cut back by 4 bases and J by 8 bases. This CDR3 comprises 15 residues. The V gene's germline CDR1 is SGHTA and CDR2 FQGNSA. Some clones are missing from TCRdb's copy, which holds only in-frame ones; the method was immunoSEQ multiplex PCR. The sample includes 250,000 to 350,000 clones, 84% seen only once; the top ten take approximately 1.5%. Patients from Seattle were sampled longitudinally, starting during active infection. Material: peripheral blood. This TCR derives from a human donor with COVID-19, enrolled during active disease. The donor label of this sample is uncertain. The chain couples TRBV7-2 to TRBJ1-4; 10 positions match TRBD1. The CDR3 nucleotides are TGTGCCAGCAGCTCCATGACAGGGGGCTTGGAAAAACTGTTTTTT. Translation gives CASSSMTGGLEKLFF. The entire variable domain, with the rest obtained from reference TRBV7-2 and TRBJ1-4, is as follows: GAGVSQSPSNKVTEKGKDVELRCDPISGHTALYWYRQSLGQGLEFLIYFQGNSAPDKSGLPSDRFSAERTGGSVSTLTIQRTQQEDSAVYLCASSSMTGGLEKLFFGSGTQLSVL.